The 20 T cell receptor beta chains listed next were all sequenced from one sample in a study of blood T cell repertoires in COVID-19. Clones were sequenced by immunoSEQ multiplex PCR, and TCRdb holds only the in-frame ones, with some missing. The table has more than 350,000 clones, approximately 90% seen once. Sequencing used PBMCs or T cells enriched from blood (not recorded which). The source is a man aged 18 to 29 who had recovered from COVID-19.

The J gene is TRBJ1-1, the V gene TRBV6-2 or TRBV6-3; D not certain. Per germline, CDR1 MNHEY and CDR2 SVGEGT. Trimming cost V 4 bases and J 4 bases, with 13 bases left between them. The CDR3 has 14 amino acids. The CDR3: CASSLTVPSTEAFF. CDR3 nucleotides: TGTGCCAGCAGTTTAACAGTTCCTTCCACTGAAGCTTTCTTT.

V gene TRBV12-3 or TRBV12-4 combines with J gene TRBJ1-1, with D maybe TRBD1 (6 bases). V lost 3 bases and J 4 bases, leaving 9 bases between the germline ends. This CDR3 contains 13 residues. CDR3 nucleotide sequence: TGTGCCAGCAGTTTCTACAGGGCCACTGAAGCTTTCTTT. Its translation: CASSFYRATEAFF.

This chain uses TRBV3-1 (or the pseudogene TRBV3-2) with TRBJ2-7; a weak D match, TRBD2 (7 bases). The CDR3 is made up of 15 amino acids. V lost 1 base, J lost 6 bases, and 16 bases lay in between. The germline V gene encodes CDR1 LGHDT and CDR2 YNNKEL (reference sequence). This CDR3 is CASSQGGGAQGEQYF. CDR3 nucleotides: TGTGCCAGCAGCCAAGGTGGGGGGGCTCAGGGCGAGCAGTACTTC.

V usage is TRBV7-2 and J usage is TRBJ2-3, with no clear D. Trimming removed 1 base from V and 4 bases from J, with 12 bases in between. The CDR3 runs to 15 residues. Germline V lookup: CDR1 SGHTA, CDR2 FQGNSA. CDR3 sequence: CASSLDGLDADTQYF. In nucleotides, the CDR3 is TGTGCCAGCAGCTTAGACGGGTTAGACGCAGATACGCAGTATTTT.

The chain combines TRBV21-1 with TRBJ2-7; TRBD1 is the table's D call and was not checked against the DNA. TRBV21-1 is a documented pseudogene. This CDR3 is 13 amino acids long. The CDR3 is CASVSGRTYEQYF. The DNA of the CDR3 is TGTGCCAGCGTATCAGGTCGAACCTACGAGCAGTACTTC.

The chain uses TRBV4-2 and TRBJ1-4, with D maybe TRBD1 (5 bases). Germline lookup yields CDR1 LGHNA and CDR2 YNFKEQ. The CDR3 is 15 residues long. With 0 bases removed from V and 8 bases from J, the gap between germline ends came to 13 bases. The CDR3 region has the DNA TGTGCCAGCAGCCAAGAGTTCGGGGGTCGCGAAAAACTGTTTTTT. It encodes CASSQEFGGREKLFF.

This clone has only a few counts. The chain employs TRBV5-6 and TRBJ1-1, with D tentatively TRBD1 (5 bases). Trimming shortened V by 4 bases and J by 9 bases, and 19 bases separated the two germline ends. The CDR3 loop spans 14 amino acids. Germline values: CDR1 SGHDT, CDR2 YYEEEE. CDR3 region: CASSPTAGWDQAFF. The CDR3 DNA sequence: TGTGCCAGCAGCCCAACGGCAGGGTGGGATCAAGCTTTCTTT.

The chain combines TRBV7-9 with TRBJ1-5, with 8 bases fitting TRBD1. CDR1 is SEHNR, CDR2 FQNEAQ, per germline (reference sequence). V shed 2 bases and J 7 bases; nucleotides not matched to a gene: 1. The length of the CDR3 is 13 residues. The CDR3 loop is CASSLNRGQPQHF. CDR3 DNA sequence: TGTGCCAGCAGCTTAAACAGGGGGCAGCCCCAGCATTTT. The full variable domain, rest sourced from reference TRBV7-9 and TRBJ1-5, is DTGVSQNPRHKITKRGQNVTFRCDPISEHNRLYWYRQTLGQGPEFLTYFQNEAQLEKSRLLSDRFSAERPKGSFSTLEIQRTEQGDSAMYLCASSLNRGQPQHFGDGTRLSIL.

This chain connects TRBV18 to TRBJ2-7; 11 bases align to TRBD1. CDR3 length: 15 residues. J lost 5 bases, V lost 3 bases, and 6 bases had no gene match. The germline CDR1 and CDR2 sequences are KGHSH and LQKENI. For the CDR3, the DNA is TGTGCCAGCTCACCGTCCGGGACAGGGGGGAACGAGCAGTACTTC. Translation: CASSPSGTGGNEQYF.

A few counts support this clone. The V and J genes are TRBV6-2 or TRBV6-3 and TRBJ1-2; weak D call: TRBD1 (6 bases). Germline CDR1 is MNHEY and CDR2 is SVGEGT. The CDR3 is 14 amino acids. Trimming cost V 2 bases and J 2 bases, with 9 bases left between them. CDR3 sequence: CASSYQGLNYGYTF. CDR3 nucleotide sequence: TGTGCCAGCAGTTACCAGGGGCTGAACTATGGCTACACCTTC.

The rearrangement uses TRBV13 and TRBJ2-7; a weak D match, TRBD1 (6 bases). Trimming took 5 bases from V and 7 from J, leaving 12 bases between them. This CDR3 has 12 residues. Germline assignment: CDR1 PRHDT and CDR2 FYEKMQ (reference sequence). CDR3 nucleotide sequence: TGTGCCAGCAGCCCCTTACAGGGTGAGCAGTACTTC. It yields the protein CASSPLQGEQYF.

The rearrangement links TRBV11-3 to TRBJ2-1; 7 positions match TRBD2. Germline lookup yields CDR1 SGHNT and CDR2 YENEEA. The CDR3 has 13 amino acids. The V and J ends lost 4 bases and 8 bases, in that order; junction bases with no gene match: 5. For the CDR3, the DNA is TGTGCCAGCAGCTGGGGGGGAATGGATGAGCAGTTCTTC. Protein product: CASSWGGMDEQFF.

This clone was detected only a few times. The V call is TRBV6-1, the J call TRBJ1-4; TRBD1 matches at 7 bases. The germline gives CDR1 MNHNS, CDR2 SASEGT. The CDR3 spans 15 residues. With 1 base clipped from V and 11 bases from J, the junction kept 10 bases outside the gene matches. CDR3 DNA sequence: TGTGCCAGCAGTGAAGGTCCGGGACAGCTTTTTAAACTGTTTTTT. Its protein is CASSEGPGQLFKLFF.

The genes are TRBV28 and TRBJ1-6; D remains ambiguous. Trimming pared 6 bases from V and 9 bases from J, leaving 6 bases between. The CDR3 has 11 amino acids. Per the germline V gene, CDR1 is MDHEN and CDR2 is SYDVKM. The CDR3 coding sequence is TGTGCCAGCAGGAACACTTCACCCCTCCACTTT. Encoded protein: CASRNTSPLHF. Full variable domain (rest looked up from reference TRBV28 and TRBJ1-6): DVKVTQSSRYLVKRTGEKVFLECVQDMDHENMFWYRQDPGLGLRLIYFSYDVKMKEKGDIPEGYSVSREKKERFSLILESASTNQTSMYLCASRNTSPLHFGNGTRLTVT.

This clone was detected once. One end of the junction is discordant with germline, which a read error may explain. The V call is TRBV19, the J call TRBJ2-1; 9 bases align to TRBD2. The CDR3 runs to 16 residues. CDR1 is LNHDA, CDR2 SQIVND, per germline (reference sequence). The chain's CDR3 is CASSKGPSGNYNERFF. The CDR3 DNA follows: TGTGCCAGTAGTAAGGGTCCTAGCGGGAACTACAATGAGCGGTTCTTC.

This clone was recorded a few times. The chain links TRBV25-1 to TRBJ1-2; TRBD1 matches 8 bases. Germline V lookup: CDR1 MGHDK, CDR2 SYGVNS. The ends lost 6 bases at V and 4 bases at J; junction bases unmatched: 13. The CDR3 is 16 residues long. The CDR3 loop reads CASSGGSDRGFYGYTF. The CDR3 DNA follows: TGTGCCAGCAGCGGCGGTAGTGACAGGGGTTTCTATGGCTACACCTTC.

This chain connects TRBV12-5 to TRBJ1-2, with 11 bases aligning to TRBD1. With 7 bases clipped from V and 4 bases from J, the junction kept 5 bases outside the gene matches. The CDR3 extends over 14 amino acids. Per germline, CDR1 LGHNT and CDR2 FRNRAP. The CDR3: CASAPGQGGYGYTF. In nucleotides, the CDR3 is TGTGCTAGTGCCCCGGGACAGGGGGGCTATGGCTACACCTTC. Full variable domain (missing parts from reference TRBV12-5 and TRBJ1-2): DARVTQTPRHKVTEMGQEVTMRCQPILGHNTVFWYRQTMMQGLELLAYFRNRAPLDDSGMPKDRFSAEMPDATLATLKIQPSEPRDSAVYFCASAPGQGGYGYTFGSGTRLTVV.

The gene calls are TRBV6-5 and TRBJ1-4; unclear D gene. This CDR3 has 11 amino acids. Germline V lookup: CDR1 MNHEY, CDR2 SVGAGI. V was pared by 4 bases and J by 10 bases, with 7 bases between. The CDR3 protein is CASSFRRKLFF. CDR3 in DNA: TGTGCCAGCAGTTTTCGGAGAAAACTGTTTTTT.

The CDR3 DNA sequence: TGCGCCAGCAGCCTTACCCCCGGGACCCAGTACTTC. Its translation: CASSLTPGTQYF. V gene TRBV5-1 combines with J gene TRBJ2-5, with no clear D. Germline V gives CDR1 SGHRS, CDR2 YFSETQ. Trimming took 4 bases from V and 7 from J, leaving 11 bases between them. The CDR3 covers 12 residues.

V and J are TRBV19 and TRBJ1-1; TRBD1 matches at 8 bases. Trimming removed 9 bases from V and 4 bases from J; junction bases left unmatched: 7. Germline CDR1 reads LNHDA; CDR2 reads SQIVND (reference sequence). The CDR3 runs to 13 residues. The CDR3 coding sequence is TGTGCCAGCAGCACTGACAGGGGCACTGAAGCTTTCTTT. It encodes CASSTDRGTEAFF.